A selection of T cell receptor beta chains follows, all from one sample in a study of cytomegalovirus exposure and HLA in healthy donors. Produced via immunoSEQ multiplex PCR; TCRdb's table is partial and in-frame only. The repertoire includes some 160,000 clones, roughly 80% of them detected once, and 0.5% to 0.55% sits in the top ten. The sequencing input was PBMCs. The receptors stem from a woman aged 45-60 years in good health and CMV-seronegative. Each CDR3 is given with its conserved first and last residue. Each record gives: V gene, clone size, D gene, J gene, CDR3 DNA, CDR3 protein. D genes are given only for firm matches. Some rows mark clone size as missing; the rest say once, few, many or name a class of expanded clone.

v_gene: TRBV14; abundance: -; d_gene: -; j_gene: TRBJ2-7; CDR3nt: TGTGCCAGCAGCCGGAGGTCGGGCGGGATCTCCTACGAGCAGTACTTC; CDR3aa: CASSRRSGGISYEQYF
v_gene: TRBV5-1; abundance: -; d_gene: -; j_gene: TRBJ2-5; CDR3nt: TGCGCCAGCAGCTTGGAACTGAGTCGGGGGACCCAGTACTTC; CDR3aa: CASSLELSRGTQYF
v_gene: TRBV20-1; abundance: -; d_gene: -; j_gene: TRBJ1-2; CDR3nt: TGCAGTGCTAGACAGAACTATGGCTACACCTTC; CDR3aa: CSARQNYGYTF
v_gene: TRBV25-1; abundance: few; d_gene: TRBD1; j_gene: TRBJ2-2; CDR3nt: TGTGCCAGCCTGGGACAGGGAGGGAACACCGGGGAGCTGTTTTTT; CDR3aa: CASLGQGGNTGELFF
v_gene: TRBV19; abundance: -; d_gene: TRBD2; j_gene: TRBJ2-7; CDR3nt: TGTGCCAGTAGTATTGTGAGCGGGGGTTACTCCTACGAGCAGTACTTC; CDR3aa: CASSIVSGGYSYEQYF
v_gene: TRBV12-2; abundance: -; d_gene: -; j_gene: TRBJ1-1; CDR3nt: TGTGCAAGATCGCGTCAACAGGGCAACACTGAAGCTTTCTTT; CDR3aa: CARSRQQGNTEAFF
v_gene: TRBV7-6; abundance: -; d_gene: -; j_gene: TRBJ2-7; CDR3nt: TGTGCCAGCAGCCCCTCTTGGACGGGAGCCTACGAGCAGTACTTC; CDR3aa: CASSPSWTGAYEQYF
v_gene: TRBV11-1; abundance: -; d_gene: -; j_gene: TRBJ2-7; CDR3nt: TGTGCCAGCAGCTTAGGGGTTGGGGCAGAGCAGTACTTC; CDR3aa: CASSLGVGAEQYF
v_gene: TRBV28; abundance: -; d_gene: TRBD2; j_gene: TRBJ2-1; CDR3nt: TGTGCCAGCGGACTTGGTTTGTCAGGCGGGGGCAATGAGCAGTTCTTC; CDR3aa: CASGLGLSGGGNEQFF
v_gene: TRBV4-2; abundance: -; d_gene: TRBD2; j_gene: TRBJ2-1; CDR3nt: TGTGCCAGCAGCCAAGATCGAATGTTCGCTAGCGGGTCATCCTACAATGAGCAGTTCTTC; CDR3aa: CASSQDRMFASGSSYNEQFF